These T cell receptor beta chains were read from a single sample in a study of cytomegalovirus exposure and HLA in healthy donors. Profiling relied on immunoSEQ multiplex PCR, and the TCRdb table lists in-frame clones only, not all of them. This sample has some 150,000 clones, with around 78% found just once. Material for sequencing was PBMCs. The receptors shown here come from a male donor in good health and CMV-seronegative. CDR3s include the opening cysteine and the closing phenylalanine or tryptophan. A D gene is named only where the DNA matches it firmly. Part of the rows lack a size; the others show once, few, many or a class for expanded clones.

clone size: NA; CDR3 length: 15; D gene: TRBD2; J gene: TRBJ2-5; V gene: TRBV12-5; CDR3 DNA: TGTGCTAGTGGCTTGGGTCCTAGCGGCCAAGAGACCCAGTACTTC; CDR3 protein: CASGLGPSGQETQYF
clone size: NA; CDR3 length: 15; D gene: NA; J gene: TRBJ2-7; V gene: TRBV29-1; CDR3 DNA: TGCAGCGTTAGGACTGGAAGGACTTCTACCTACGAGCAGTACTTC; CDR3 protein: CSVRTGRTSTYEQYF
clone size: NA; CDR3 length: 14; D gene: NA; J gene: TRBJ2-7; V gene: TRBV15; CDR3 DNA: TGTGCCACCAGCAGGAGGGGGGGTGCCGACGAGCAGTACTTC; CDR3 protein: CATSRRGGADEQYF
clone size: NA; CDR3 length: 18; D gene: TRBD2; J gene: TRBJ2-2; V gene: TRBV9; CDR3 DNA: TGTGCCAGCAGCGTGGGACTAGCGGGAGGGCCTGAAACCGGGGAGCTGTTTTTT; CDR3 protein: CASSVGLAGGPETGELFF
clone size: NA; CDR3 length: 20; D gene: TRBD1; J gene: TRBJ1-1; V gene: TRBV4-2; CDR3 DNA: TGTGCCAGCAGCCAAGGGGGAATAATCCGGGACAGGGGAAAGTACACTGAAGCTTTCTTT; CDR3 protein: CASSQGGIIRDRGKYTEAFF
clone size: NA; CDR3 length: 15; D gene: NA; J gene: TRBJ2-7; V gene: TRBV9; CDR3 DNA: TGTGCCAGCAGCGTAGGGTTGGGAGGATTCTACGAGCAGTACTTC; CDR3 protein: CASSVGLGGFYEQYF
clone size: NA; CDR3 length: 14; D gene: TRBD2; J gene: TRBJ2-5; V gene: TRBV18; CDR3 DNA: TGTGCCAGCACGGGACTAGCGGGACTGGAGACCCAGTACTTC; CDR3 protein: CASTGLAGLETQYF
clone size: NA; CDR3 length: 16; D gene: TRBD1; J gene: TRBJ2-7; V gene: TRBV7-9; CDR3 DNA: TGTGCCAGCAGCCCCGAATTCCGGACAGGGCCCTACGAGCAGTACTTC; CDR3 protein: CASSPEFRTGPYEQYF
clone size: NA; CDR3 length: 13; D gene: NA; J gene: TRBJ1-1; V gene: TRBV4-3; CDR3 DNA: TGCGCCAGCAGCCAAGATTGGACTCGCGAAGCTTTCTTT; CDR3 protein: CASSQDWTREAFF
clone size: NA; CDR3 length: 15; D gene: TRBD1; J gene: TRBJ1-2; V gene: TRBV5-4; CDR3 DNA: TGTGCCAGCAGAGCGAGGACAGGGGATTACTATGGCTACACCTTC; CDR3 protein: CASRARTGDYYGYTF
clone size: NA; CDR3 length: 17; D gene: TRBD1; J gene: TRBJ2-3; V gene: TRBV7-9; CDR3 DNA: TGTGCCAGCAGCTCACTACCGGGACAGGGTAGCACAGATACGCAGTATTTT; CDR3 protein: CASSSLPGQGSTDTQYF
clone size: NA; CDR3 length: 15; D gene: NA; J gene: TRBJ1-2; V gene: TRBV30; CDR3 DNA: TGTGCCTGGAGTGTATCGTATTCCGCTAACTATGGCTACCCCTTC; CDR3 protein: CAWSVSYSANYGYPF
clone size: once; CDR3 length: 15; D gene: NA; J gene: TRBJ1-1; V gene: TRBV5-8; CDR3 DNA: TGTGCCAGCAGCTTGGTGAGGGCCTGGAACACTGAAGCTTTCTTT; CDR3 protein: CASSLVRAWNTEAFF
clone size: few; CDR3 length: 13; D gene: TRBD1; J gene: TRBJ1-2; V gene: TRBV7-2; CDR3 DNA: TGTGCCAGCAGCCCTGGACAGGTCTATGGCTACACCTTC; CDR3 protein: CASSPGQVYGYTF
clone size: NA; CDR3 length: 14; D gene: NA; J gene: TRBJ2-1; V gene: TRBV10-3; CDR3 DNA: TGTGCCATCAGGGACTCGAGCTCCTACAATGAGCAGTTCTTC; CDR3 protein: CAIRDSSSYNEQFF
clone size: once; CDR3 length: 15; D gene: TRBD1; J gene: TRBJ2-7; V gene: TRBV7-9; CDR3 DNA: TGTGCCAGCAGCATATCCGGGACAGCAGCTTACGAGCAGTACTTC; CDR3 protein: CASSISGTAAYEQYF
clone size: NA; CDR3 length: 15; D gene: TRBD1; J gene: TRBJ1-1; V gene: TRBV19; CDR3 DNA: TGTGCCAGTAGAACCACAGGGGCGAAGAACACTGAAGCTTTCTTT; CDR3 protein: CASRTTGAKNTEAFF
clone size: once; CDR3 length: 15; D gene: NA; J gene: TRBJ2-7; V gene: TRBV27; CDR3 DNA: TGTGCCAGCAGTTTACAAAGGGGCCTCTCCTACGAGCAGTACTTC; CDR3 protein: CASSLQRGLSYEQYF
clone size: few; CDR3 length: 16; D gene: TRBD1; J gene: TRBJ2-3; V gene: TRBV15; CDR3 DNA: TGTGCCACCAGCAGAGATCGAGGGACAGGGGTAGATACGCAGTATTTT; CDR3 protein: CATSRDRGTGVDTQYF
clone size: once; CDR3 length: 14; D gene: NA; J gene: TRBJ2-7; V gene: TRBV2; CDR3 DNA: TGTGCCAGCAGGGGGACTTCAGTTGGATACGAGCAGTACTTC; CDR3 protein: CASRGTSVGYEQYF
clone size: NA; CDR3 length: 16; D gene: TRBD1; J gene: TRBJ1-4; V gene: TRBV5-6; CDR3 DNA: TGTGCCAGCAGTTTTTGGGTGGACAGGGCAGATGAAAAACTGTTTTTT; CDR3 protein: CASSFWVDRADEKLFF
clone size: NA; CDR3 length: 14; D gene: NA; J gene: TRBJ1-1; V gene: TRBV6-5; CDR3 DNA: TGTGCCAGCAGTTACTCGGGCAGGGGAACTGAAGCTTTCTTT; CDR3 protein: CASSYSGRGTEAFF
clone size: few; CDR3 length: 13; D gene: NA; J gene: TRBJ2-1; V gene: TRBV11-2; CDR3 DNA: TGTGCCAGCAGCTTAGATGCCCCTCGGGAGCAGTTCTTC; CDR3 protein: CASSLDAPREQFF
clone size: once; CDR3 length: 15; D gene: NA; J gene: TRBJ1-1; V gene: TRBV15; CDR3 DNA: TGTGCCACCAGCCGGAAGACGGGAAAGAACACTGAAGCTTTCTTT; CDR3 protein: CATSRKTGKNTEAFF
clone size: NA; CDR3 length: 15; D gene: TRBD1; J gene: TRBJ2-5; V gene: TRBV11-2; CDR3 DNA: TGTGCCAGCAGCTTCTCCGGGACAGAGGGAGAGACCCAGTACTTC; CDR3 protein: CASSFSGTEGETQYF
clone size: NA; CDR3 length: 13; D gene: NA; J gene: TRBJ1-1; V gene: TRBV5-1; CDR3 DNA: TGCGCCAGCAGCTGGACAGCCATGTCTGAAGCTTTCTTT; CDR3 protein: CASSWTAMSEAFF
clone size: NA; CDR3 length: 14; D gene: TRBD1; J gene: TRBJ1-2; V gene: TRBV4-3; CDR3 DNA: TGCGCCAGCAGCCAAGGGACAGGGACAAATGGCTACACCTTC; CDR3 protein: CASSQGTGTNGYTF
clone size: few; CDR3 length: 18; D gene: TRBD2; J gene: TRBJ2-3; V gene: TRBV5-4; CDR3 DNA: TGTGCCAGCAGCTTGGTCCCTTCGACTAGCTTATCCACAGATACGCAGTATTTT; CDR3 protein: CASSLVPSTSLSTDTQYF
clone size: NA; CDR3 length: 14; D gene: TRBD1; J gene: TRBJ2-1; V gene: TRBV11-3; CDR3 DNA: TGTGCCAGCAGCCCGGGACAGGGTTACAATGAGCAGTTCTTC; CDR3 protein: CASSPGQGYNEQFF
clone size: NA; CDR3 length: 12; D gene: TRBD1; J gene: TRBJ2-3; V gene: TRBV30; CDR3 DNA: TGTGCCCGGGACAGAGTCACAGATACGCAGTATTTT; CDR3 protein: CARDRVTDTQYF
clone size: NA; CDR3 length: 13; D gene: TRBD1; J gene: TRBJ1-1; V gene: TRBV9; CDR3 DNA: TGTGCCAGCAGCCCCCGACAGGGGTCTGAAGCTTTCTTT; CDR3 protein: CASSPRQGSEAFF
clone size: NA; CDR3 length: 14; D gene: NA; J gene: TRBJ2-7; V gene: TRBV6-1; CDR3 DNA: TGTGCCAGCAGTGAAGCCGGGATCCTCTACGAGCAGTACTTC; CDR3 protein: CASSEAGILYEQYF
clone size: NA; CDR3 length: 13; D gene: NA; J gene: TRBJ2-5; V gene: TRBV5-1; CDR3 DNA: TGCGCCAGCAGCGACGGGACTGAGGAGACCCAGTACTTC; CDR3 protein: CASSDGTEETQYF
clone size: NA; CDR3 length: 15; D gene: TRBD1; J gene: TRBJ1-1; V gene: TRBV7-2; CDR3 DNA: TGTGCCAGCAGCTTAGGAGACAGGGTGAACACTGAAGCTTTCTTT; CDR3 protein: CASSLGDRVNTEAFF
clone size: NA; CDR3 length: 15; D gene: TRBD1; J gene: TRBJ1-2; V gene: TRBV4-3; CDR3 DNA: TGCGCCAGCAGCCAAGGGGGACAGGGGCTTCCGGGCTACACCTTC; CDR3 protein: CASSQGGQGLPGYTF
clone size: few; CDR3 length: 16; D gene: TRBD1; J gene: TRBJ1-4; V gene: TRBV5-5; CDR3 DNA: TGTGCCAGCAGCTCACCGGGACAGGGGGCCGGCGAAAAACTGTTTTTT; CDR3 protein: CASSSPGQGAGEKLFF
clone size: NA; CDR3 length: 15; D gene: NA; J gene: TRBJ2-7; V gene: TRBV11-2; CDR3 DNA: TGTGCCAGCAGCTTTGCCCCCAGGGAAAGTTACGAGCAGTACTTC; CDR3 protein: CASSFAPRESYEQYF
clone size: NA; CDR3 length: 15; D gene: TRBD2; J gene: TRBJ2-4; V gene: TRBV19; CDR3 DNA: TGTGCCAGTAGACTTGGGACTAGCGGAAAAAACATTCAGTACTTC; CDR3 protein: CASRLGTSGKNIQYF
clone size: few; CDR3 length: 13; D gene: NA; J gene: TRBJ1-2; V gene: TRBV4-2; CDR3 DNA: TGTGCCAGCAGCCAAGTAGGGGATGGTGGCTACACCTTC; CDR3 protein: CASSQVGDGGYTF
clone size: NA; CDR3 length: 14; D gene: NA; J gene: TRBJ1-1; V gene: TRBV6-6; CDR3 DNA: TGTGCCAGCAGTTACGGGCCGCCGAACACTGAAGCTTTCTTT; CDR3 protein: CASSYGPPNTEAFF
clone size: NA; CDR3 length: 15; D gene: TRBD1; J gene: TRBJ1-1; V gene: TRBV29-1; CDR3 DNA: TGCAGCGTGGCCGGGACAGGGGGCAAGGACACTGAAGCTTTCTTT; CDR3 protein: CSVAGTGGKDTEAFF
clone size: NA; CDR3 length: 15; D gene: TRBD2; J gene: TRBJ2-3; V gene: TRBV6-6; CDR3 DNA: TGTGCCAGCAGGAGGACTAGCGGGTACACAGATACGCAGTATTTT; CDR3 protein: CASRRTSGYTDTQYF
clone size: NA; CDR3 length: 13; D gene: NA; J gene: TRBJ2-5; V gene: TRBV5-4; CDR3 DNA: TGTGCCAGCAGCCGGGCCTCGGGGGAGACCCAGTACTTC; CDR3 protein: CASSRASGETQYF
clone size: NA; CDR3 length: 13; D gene: NA; J gene: TRBJ1-5; V gene: TRBV4-1; CDR3 DNA: TGCGCCAGCAGCCAAGGCAGGGATCAGCCCCAGCATTTT; CDR3 protein: CASSQGRDQPQHF
clone size: NA; CDR3 length: 15; D gene: NA; J gene: TRBJ1-2; V gene: TRBV30; CDR3 DNA: TGTGCCTGGAGTGCCACTCGGACAGTGAACTATGGCTACACCTTC; CDR3 protein: CAWSATRTVNYGYTF
clone size: NA; CDR3 length: 16; D gene: TRBD2; J gene: TRBJ2-2; V gene: TRBV5-1; CDR3 DNA: TGCGCCAGCAGCACTACTAGCGGGGGGAACACCGGGGAGCTGTTTTTT; CDR3 protein: CASSTTSGGNTGELFF
clone size: NA; CDR3 length: 15; D gene: TRBD2; J gene: TRBJ2-1; V gene: TRBV7-3; CDR3 DNA: TGTGCCAGCAGCTCTACTAGCGGCACCTACAATGAGCAGTTCTTC; CDR3 protein: CASSSTSGTYNEQFF
clone size: few; CDR3 length: 13; D gene: NA; J gene: TRBJ1-1; V gene: TRBV6-1; CDR3 DNA: TGTGCCAGCAGTGAAGAGAAGGGGTTTCGAGCTTTCTTT; CDR3 protein: CASSEEKGFRAFF
clone size: NA; CDR3 length: 15; D gene: NA; J gene: TRBJ2-1; V gene: TRBV4-1; CDR3 DNA: TGCGCCAGCAGCCAATTCGCGGGAAGAGGGGATGAGCAGTTCTTC; CDR3 protein: CASSQFAGRGDEQFF
clone size: NA; CDR3 length: 17; D gene: TRBD2; J gene: TRBJ2-1; V gene: TRBV9; CDR3 DNA: TGTGCCAGCAGCGTAGGGGGGGGACCAAGCTCCTACAATGAGCAGTTCTTC; CDR3 protein: CASSVGGGPSSYNEQFF
clone size: NA; CDR3 length: 15; D gene: TRBD1; J gene: TRBJ1-6; V gene: TRBV27; CDR3 DNA: TGTGCCAGCAGTACCGGGACAGGGTTCGGATCACCCCTCCACTTT; CDR3 protein: CASSTGTGFGSPLHF
clone size: NA; CDR3 length: 13; D gene: NA; J gene: TRBJ2-1; V gene: TRBV29-1; CDR3 DNA: TGCAGCGTTGGGCTAGCGATCCCCAATGAGCAGTTCTTC; CDR3 protein: CSVGLAIPNEQFF
clone size: NA; CDR3 length: 17; D gene: NA; J gene: TRBJ2-1; V gene: TRBV4-3; CDR3 DNA: TGCGCCAGCAGCCAAGAAAGCGGGCCAAGCTCCTACAATGAGCAGTTCTTC; CDR3 protein: CASSQESGPSSYNEQFF
clone size: once; CDR3 length: 15; D gene: NA; J gene: TRBJ2-7; V gene: TRBV4-1; CDR3 DNA: TGCGCCAGCAGCCAAGAAGTAGCGAGGGCCTACGAGCAGTACTTC; CDR3 protein: CASSQEVARAYEQYF